This TCR beta chain was captured by sequencing in a study of blood T cell repertoires in COVID-19. Study information: Both acute and convalescent COVID-19 samples were obtained from the United States, Italy and Spain.

The CDR3 loop spans 16 amino acids. Trimming removed 4 bases from V and 1 base from J; junction bases left unmatched: 9. From germline, CDR1 is SGHTA and CDR2 FQGNSA. Per the original methods: Amplification with reference gene primers provided the estimates of nucleated cell counts. Profiling relied on immunoSEQ multiplex PCR, and the TCRdb table lists in-frame clones only, not all of them. V, J and clone size derive from that table, while D and trimming were established from the DNA sequence. This sample carries about 240,000 clones, roughly 90% of them seen once, and the ten largest clones take approximately 3.7%. Clinical history reported by participants formed the basis on which cohorts were assigned. Among Cohort 3 donors, those recovered had two negative PCRs, clearance, or symptom resolution.

The V and J genes are TRBV7-2 and TRBJ1-1, with 7 bases fitting TRBD1. This clonotype was obtained from a woman in her 30s who had recovered from COVID-19. Sequences were obtained from PBMCs or T cells enriched from blood (not recorded which). CDR3 sequence (DNA): TGTGCCAGCAGCTCCCGGACAGGTGCAGGGAACACTGAAGCTTTCTTT. Protein product: CASSSRTGAGNTEAFF.